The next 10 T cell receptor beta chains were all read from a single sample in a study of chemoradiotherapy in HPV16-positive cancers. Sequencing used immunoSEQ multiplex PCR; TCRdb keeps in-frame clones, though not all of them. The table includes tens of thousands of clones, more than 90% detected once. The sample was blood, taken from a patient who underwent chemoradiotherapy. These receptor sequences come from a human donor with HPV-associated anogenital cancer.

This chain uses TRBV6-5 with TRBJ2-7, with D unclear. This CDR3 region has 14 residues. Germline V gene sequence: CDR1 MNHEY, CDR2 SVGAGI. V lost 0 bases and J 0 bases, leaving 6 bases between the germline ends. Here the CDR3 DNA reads TGTGCCAGCAGTTACTCTCCAGTCTCCTACGAGCAGTACTTC. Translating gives CASSYSPVSYEQYF.

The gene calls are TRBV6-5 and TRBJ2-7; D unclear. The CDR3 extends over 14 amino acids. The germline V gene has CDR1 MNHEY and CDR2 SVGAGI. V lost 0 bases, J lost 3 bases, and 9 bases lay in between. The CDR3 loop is CASSYSKGNYEQYF. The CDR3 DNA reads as TGTGCCAGCAGTTACTCGAAGGGTAACTACGAGCAGTACTTC.

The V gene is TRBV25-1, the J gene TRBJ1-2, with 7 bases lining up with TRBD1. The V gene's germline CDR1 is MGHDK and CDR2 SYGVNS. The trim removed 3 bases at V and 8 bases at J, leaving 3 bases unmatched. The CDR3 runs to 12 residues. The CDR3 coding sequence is TGTGCCAGCAGTGAGGACAGGAGCGGCTACACCTTC. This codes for CASSEDRSGYTF.

The CDR3 reads CASSGVAGNGDTQYF. CDR3 DNA: TGTGCCAGCAGTGGGGTAGCGGGGAACGGAGATACGCAGTATTTT. The rearrangement links TRBV25-1 to TRBJ2-3; 8 bases match TRBD2. V lost 4 bases, J lost 5 bases, and 8 bases stayed unmatched. The CDR3 sequence is 15 residues long. Germline V gives CDR1 MGHDK, CDR2 SYGVNS.

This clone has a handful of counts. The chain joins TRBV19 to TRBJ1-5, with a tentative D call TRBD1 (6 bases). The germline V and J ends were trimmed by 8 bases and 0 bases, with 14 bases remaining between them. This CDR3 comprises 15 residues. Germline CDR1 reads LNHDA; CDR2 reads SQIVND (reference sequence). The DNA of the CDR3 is TGTGCCAGTTGCCTGACAGGTAATAGCAATCAGCCCCAGCATTTT. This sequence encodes CASCLTGNSNQPQHF.

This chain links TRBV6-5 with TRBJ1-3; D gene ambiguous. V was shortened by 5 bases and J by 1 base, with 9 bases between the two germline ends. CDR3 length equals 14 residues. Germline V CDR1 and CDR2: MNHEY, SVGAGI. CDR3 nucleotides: TGTGCCAGCAGTCTAACGGGGTCTGGAAACACCATATATTTT. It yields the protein CASSLTGSGNTIYF.

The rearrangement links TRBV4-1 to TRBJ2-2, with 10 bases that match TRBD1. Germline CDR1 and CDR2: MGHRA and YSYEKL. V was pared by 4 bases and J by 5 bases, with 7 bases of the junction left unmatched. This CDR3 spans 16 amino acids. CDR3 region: CASSRQGQGTTGELFF. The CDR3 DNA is TGCGCCAGCAGCCGACAGGGACAGGGGACGACCGGGGAGCTGTTTTTT.

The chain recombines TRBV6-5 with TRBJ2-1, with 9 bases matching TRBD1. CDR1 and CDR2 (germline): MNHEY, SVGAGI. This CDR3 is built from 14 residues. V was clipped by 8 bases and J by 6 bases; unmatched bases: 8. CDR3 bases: TGTGCCAGCCACGGACAGGGGTTGGTCAATGAGCAGTTCTTC. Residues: CASHGQGLVNEQFF.

CDR3 DNA sequence: TGTGCCTGGAGTGGCCGGCGGGATGAAAAACTGTTTTTT. It codes for CAWSGRRDEKLFF. V is TRBV30 and J is TRBJ1-4; D gene unclear. Germline V gives CDR1 GTSNPN, CDR2 SVGIG (reference sequence). Trimming removed 1 base from V and 6 bases from J, with 9 bases in between. The CDR3 is 13 residues long.

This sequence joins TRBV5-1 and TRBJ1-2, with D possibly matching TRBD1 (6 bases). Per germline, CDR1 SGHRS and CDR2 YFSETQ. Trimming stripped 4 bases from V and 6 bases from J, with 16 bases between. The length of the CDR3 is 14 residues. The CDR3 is CASSLGGGHDGYTF. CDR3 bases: TGCGCCAGCAGCCTGGGAGGGGGGCACGATGGCTACACCTTC.